These 30 T cell receptor beta chains share one sample of origin, sequenced in a study of cytomegalovirus exposure and HLA in healthy donors. Profiled with immunoSEQ multiplex PCR; TCRdb holds only in-frame clones, not every one. The sample has roughly 300,000 clones; roughly 90% are singletons. Specimen: PBMCs. These receptors came from a woman under 30 in good health and CMV-seronegative.

V is TRBV4-3 and J is TRBJ1-2; weak D call: TRBD1 (5 bases). Germline assignment: CDR1 LGHNA and CDR2 YSLEER. This CDR3 comprises 14 residues. With 0 bases removed from V and 8 bases from J, the gap between germline ends came to 13 bases. The chain's CDR3 is CASSQDRGGLGYTF. DNA for the CDR3: TGCGCCAGCAGCCAAGATAGGGGAGGGCTAGGCTACACCTTC.

The chain employs TRBV5-4 and TRBJ2-5; 14 bases are a match to TRBD2. CDR3 length equals 16 residues. Per germline, CDR1 SGHNT and CDR2 YYREEE (reference sequence). After removal of 0 bases from V and 5 bases from J, the junction contained 3 bases not matched to a gene. As DNA, the CDR3 is TGTGCCAGCAGCTTGGAGGGACTAGCGGGAGTTGAGACCCAGTACTTC. It is translated as CASSLEGLAGVETQYF.

J is TRBJ1-2 and V is TRBV29-1; D is uncertain. The germline V gene has CDR1 SQVTM and CDR2 ANQGSEA. Trimming pared 0 bases from V and 0 bases from J, leaving 11 bases between. The CDR3 length is 15 residues. The CDR3 DNA reads TGCAGCGTTGAAGATCTCTACGGTGCTAACTATGGCTACACCTTC. This gives the protein CSVEDLYGANYGYTF.

The chain links TRBV28 to TRBJ1-1; D may be TRBD1 (6 bases). The V and J ends lost 4 bases and 1 base respectively, with 7 bases between them. Germline V CDR1 and CDR2: MDHEN, SYDVKM. The CDR3 extends over 13 amino acids. CDR3 sequence reads: CASSWTANTEAFF. In nucleotides, the CDR3 is TGTGCCAGCAGTTGGACAGCGAACACTGAAGCTTTCTTT.

This clone was observed a single time. The J gene is TRBJ2-6, the V gene TRBV25-1; 9 nucleotides align to TRBD1. Trimming at V came to 5 bases and at J to 2 bases, leaving 10 bases not matched to a gene. The CDR3 has 18 residues. Germline V gives CDR1 MGHDK, CDR2 SYGVNS. In nucleotides, the CDR3 is TGTGCCAGCAGTCTCTCCGGGACAGGGTTGACTGGGGCCAACGTCCTGACTTTC. Translated: CASSLSGTGLTGANVLTF.

This clone turned up a few times. V gene TRBV5-4 combines with J gene TRBJ1-2; the match to TRBD1 covers 8 bases. Germline V gene sequence: CDR1 SGHNT, CDR2 YYREEE (reference sequence). V lost 4 bases and J lost 5; bases outside the gene matches: 7. This CDR3 has 14 amino acids. The CDR3 loop is CASSPGQGPYGYTF. The CDR3 DNA sequence: TGTGCCAGCAGCCCCGGACAGGGCCCATATGGCTACACCTTC. Full variable domain (remainder filled in from reference TRBV5-4 and TRBJ1-2): ETGVTQSPTHLIKTRGQQVTLRCSSQSGHNTVSWYQQALGQGPQFIFQYYREEENGRGNFPPRFSGLQFPNYSSELNVNALELDDSALYLCASSPGQGPYGYTFGSGTRLTVV.

This clone was observed a single time. This chain joins TRBV7-9 and TRBJ1-1; D not certain. CDR1 and CDR2 from the germline V gene are SEHNR and FQNEAQ (reference sequence). Trimming took off 3 bases at V and 1 base at J, with 3 bases between the two ends. This CDR3 spans 12 amino acids. CDR3 nucleotides: TGTGCCAGCAGCTTTCAGAACACTGAAGCTTTCTTT. This encodes CASSFQNTEAFF.

In the case of this clone: Within the sample, other DNA sequences also encode this same CDR3. V and J are TRBV6-1 and TRBJ2-7, with 7 bases lining up with TRBD1. This CDR3 region has 13 residues. Germline values: CDR1 MNHNS, CDR2 SASEGT. V was clipped by 6 bases and J by 2 bases; unmatched bases: 4. CDR3: CASSRDSPYEQYF. The CDR3 nucleotides read TGTGCCAGCAGCCGGGACAGCCCCTACGAGCAGTACTTC.

The CDR3 sequence: CASSQDNGRGHNTGELFF. The CDR3, as DNA: TGCGCCAGCAGCCAAGATAATGGAAGGGGACATAACACCGGGGAGCTGTTTTTT. V gene TRBV4-1 combines with J gene TRBJ2-2; D is perhaps TRBD1 (6 bases). V was clipped by 0 bases and J by 2 bases, with 16 bases between them. This CDR3 has 18 residues. Germline CDR1 reads MGHRA; CDR2 reads YSYEKL.

The chain recombines TRBV14 with TRBJ2-7; tentative D call: TRBD2 (5 bases). The CDR3 contains 13 residues. The germline CDR1 and CDR2 sequences are SGHDN and FVKESK. V lost 1 base and J lost 6, with 10 bases in between. The CDR3 nucleotides are TGTGCCAGCAGCCAAGGAGGGAGTAGCGAGCAGTACTTC. This encodes CASSQGGSSEQYF.

This chain uses TRBV5-1 with TRBJ2-5; D remains unclear. This CDR3 has 15 amino acids. CDR1 and CDR2 from the germline V gene are SGHRS and YFSETQ. V gave up 6 bases and J gave up 5 bases, with 20 bases separating them. CDR3 sequence (DNA): TGCGCCAGCACCACGAGAGGTTCCCCCCTGGAGACCCAGTACTTC. Its translation: CASTTRGSPLETQYF.

V is TRBV27 and J is TRBJ2-7, with 16 bases lining up with TRBD2. Germline CDR1 and CDR2: MNHEY and SMNVEV (reference sequence). The CDR3 is made up of 14 amino acids. J gave up 7 bases and V 7 bases, and 4 bases lay outside the gene matches. The DNA for the CDR3 is TGTGCCAGCACTGGGACTAGCGGGGGGGAAGAGCAGTACTTC. The encoded protein is CASTGTSGGEEQYF.

The chain recombines TRBV7-9 with TRBJ2-3, with D uncertain. Trimming shortened V by 2 bases and J by 6 bases, and 6 bases separated the two germline ends. CDR1 and CDR2 from the germline V gene are SEHNR and FQNEAQ (reference sequence). The CDR3 has 12 residues. CDR3 region: CASSLTDDTQYF. CDR3 bases: TGTGCCAGCAGCTTAACAGACGATACGCAGTATTTT.

The chain couples TRBV29-1 to TRBJ2-5; TRBD1 aligns across 8 bases. The CDR3 runs to 14 residues. Germline loops: CDR1 SQVTM, CDR2 ANQGSEA. Unmatched junction bases numbered 10, after V lost 6 bases and J lost 4 bases. The CDR3 coding sequence is TGCAGCGTCGTTAAAAATGACAGGGGAGAGACCCAGTACTTC. Translated: CSVVKNDRGETQYF.

This clone was seen just once. V is TRBV19 and J is TRBJ2-7, with D perhaps TRBD1 (6 bases). This CDR3 contains 15 residues. Trimming took off 3 bases at V and 3 bases at J, with 15 bases between the two ends. From germline, CDR1 is LNHDA and CDR2 SQIVND (reference sequence). CDR3 protein: CASSILGQGNYEQYF. Written as DNA, the CDR3 is TGTGCCAGTAGTATTTTGGGACAAGGAAACTACGAGCAGTACTTC.

This chain joins TRBV11-3 and TRBJ2-1; 8 nucleotides line up with TRBD2. This CDR3 has 16 amino acids. CDR1 is SGHNT, CDR2 YENEEA, per germline. The junction had 4 bases not matched to a gene; V was cut back by 3 bases and J by 0 bases. This CDR3 reads CASSFRLANSYNEQFF. Written as DNA, the CDR3 is TGTGCCAGCAGCTTCAGACTAGCGAACTCCTACAATGAGCAGTTCTTC.

The chain couples TRBV27 to TRBJ1-2, with D perhaps matching TRBD1 (6 bases). Germline assignment: CDR1 MNHEY and CDR2 SMNVEV (reference sequence). The CDR3 contains 13 residues. Trimming cost V 6 bases and J 4 bases, with 12 bases left between them. The DNA of the CDR3 is TGTGCCAGCAGGAGGGACACGGCCTATGGCTACACCTTC. This sequence encodes CASRRDTAYGYTF.

The chain carries TRBV7-2 and TRBJ2-2, with 9 nucleotides matching TRBD2. Germline assignment: CDR1 SGHTA and CDR2 FQGNSA. CDR3 length equals 15 residues. Losses at the gene ends were 2 bases for V and 5 bases for J; bases not matched to a gene: 3. The CDR3 here is CASSLPSGGTGELFF. CDR3 coding DNA: TGTGCCAGCAGCTTACCGAGCGGGGGGACCGGGGAGCTGTTTTTT.

The V call is TRBV4-3, the J call TRBJ2-1, with a weak D call TRBD1 (5 bases). Deletions cut 0 bases from V and 1 base from J, with 10 bases between. CDR1 LGHNA and CDR2 YSLEER come from the germline V gene. The CDR3 extends over 16 amino acids. The CDR3 DNA sequence: TGCGCCAGCAGCCAAGAACGCAGGGCTTCCTACAATGAGCAGTTCTTC. It translates to CASSQERRASYNEQFF.

The chain has TRBV2 and TRBJ2-3, with 10 positions matching TRBD1. Germline V gene data show CDR1 as SNHLY and CDR2 as FYNNEI. The CDR3 has 15 amino acids. The J segment lost 3 bases and the V segment lost 4 bases, leaving 4 bases of the junction unmatched. CDR3 in DNA: TGTGCCAGCAGTGCCGACAGGGGGCGTACAGATACGCAGTATTTT. Its protein is CASSADRGRTDTQYF. The full variable domain, in which reference TRBV2 and TRBJ2-3 provide the parts outside the CDR3, is EPEVTQTPSHQVTQMGQEVILRCVPISNHLYFYWYRQILGQKVEFLVSFYNNEISEKSEIFDDQFSVERPDGSNFTLKIRSTKLEDSAMYFCASSADRGRTDTQYFGPGTRLTVL.

The chain uses TRBV7-8 and TRBJ1-1; D remains unclear. The CDR3 has 17 residues. In germline, CDR1 is SGHVS, CDR2 FQNEAQ. V was cut by 2 bases and J by 4 bases, with 20 bases left in between. Here the CDR3 DNA reads TGTGCCAGCAGCTTACGGGCGGGAGAGGCGAAGAGCACTGAAGCTTTCTTT. Translation: CASSLRAGEAKSTEAFF.

The chain couples TRBV5-1 to TRBJ1-5; no firm D call. The germline V and J ends were trimmed by 0 bases and 3 bases, with 10 bases remaining between them. CDR1 is SGHRS, CDR2 YFSETQ, per germline. The CDR3 runs 15 residues. CDR3: CASSLAGVVNQPQHF. The CDR3, as DNA: TGCGCCAGCAGCTTGGCCGGGGTTGTCAATCAGCCCCAGCATTTT.

This chain connects TRBV4-3 to TRBJ2-1; 7 bases are shared with TRBD2. Trimming cost V 3 bases and J 7 bases; bases outside gene matches: 0. Germline CDR1 reads LGHNA; CDR2 reads YSLEER. The CDR3 runs 12 residues. In DNA form, the CDR3 reads TGCGCCAGCAGCCAGGGAGGGAATGAGCAGTTCTTC. Amino acids: CASSQGGNEQFF.

The V call is TRBV15, the J call TRBJ1-5, with TRBD1 matching 8 bases. After removal of 1 base from V and 0 bases from J, the junction contained 5 bases not matched to a gene. This CDR3 has 17 residues. The germline CDR1 and CDR2 sequences are LNHNV and YYDKDF (reference sequence). The CDR3 DNA follows: TGTGCCACCAGCAGAGTTTCGACAGGGGTTAGCAATCAGCCCCAGCATTTT. Protein product: CATSRVSTGVSNQPQHF.

This chain uses TRBV5-6 with TRBJ2-3; no clear D gene. This CDR3 region has 14 residues. Germline CDR1 is SGHDT and CDR2 is YYEEEE. V was pared by 4 bases and J by 1 base, with 10 bases between. CDR3 sequence: CASSRPEGTDTQYF. The CDR3 DNA reads TGTGCCAGCAGCCGTCCAGAAGGCACAGATACGCAGTATTTT. Filled out from reference TRBV5-6 and TRBJ2-3, the complete variable domain reads DAGVTQSPTHLIKTRGQQVTLRCSPKSGHDTVSWYQQALGQGPQFIFQYYEEEERQRGNFPDRFSGHQFPNYSSELNVNALLLGDSALYLCASSRPEGTDTQYFGPGTRLTVL.

J is TRBJ2-7 and V is TRBV19; D is perhaps TRBD2 (6 bases). This CDR3 region has 13 residues. Germline loops: CDR1 LNHDA, CDR2 SQIVND (reference sequence). The V end lost 5 bases, the J end lost 4 bases, and 12 bases lay between the germline ends. DNA for the CDR3: TGTGCCAGTAGTTTGGGCGGAGGGTACGAGCAGTACTTC. Translating it yields CASSLGGGYEQYF.

V gene TRBV28 combines with J gene TRBJ1-4, with 8 bases identical to TRBD1. With V trimmed by 5 bases and J by 2 bases, 7 bases remained unmatched. The CDR3 sequence is 16 residues long. Germline V gives CDR1 MDHEN, CDR2 SYDVKM. CDR3 bases: TGTGCCAGCAGTCTCTCAGGGGGCTGGACTAATGAAAAACTGTTTTTT. The encoded protein is CASSLSGGWTNEKLFF.

The V call is TRBV19, the J call TRBJ2-1, with D maybe TRBD1 (6 bases). In germline, CDR1 is LNHDA, CDR2 SQIVND (reference sequence). The V end was cut by 3 bases, the J end by 9 bases, with 15 bases between. The CDR3 runs to 14 residues. Written as DNA, the CDR3 is TGTGCCAGTAGTATGCCCGACAGGAGTTCTGAGCAGTTCTTC. Translation gives CASSMPDRSSEQFF. The full variable domain, rest sourced from reference TRBV19 and TRBJ2-1, is DGGITQSPKYLFRKEGQNVTLSCEQNLNHDAMYWYRQDPGQGLRLIYYSQIVNDFQKGDIAEGYSVSREKKESFPLTVTSAQKNPTAFYLCASSMPDRSSEQFFGPGTRLTVL.

This chain links TRBV7-9 with TRBJ2-7, with D possibly being TRBD2 (6 bases). V was pared by 0 bases and J by 3 bases, with 15 bases between. CDR1 is SEHNR and CDR2 is FQNEAQ in the germline V gene (reference sequence). This CDR3 comprises 16 residues. The DNA of the CDR3 is TGTGCCAGCAGCTTAGCGCCGGGAGTTAAACACTACGAGCAGTACTTC. It specifies CASSLAPGVKHYEQYF.

The chain has TRBV27 and TRBJ1-1, with D perhaps matching TRBD1 (6 bases). Deletions cut 7 bases from V and 1 base from J, with 19 bases between. Germline V gene sequence: CDR1 MNHEY, CDR2 SMNVEV (reference sequence). The CDR3 loop spans 16 amino acids. CDR3 residues: CASTPGGGGRNTEAFF. Here the CDR3 DNA reads TGTGCCAGCACCCCGGGAGGGGGAGGTAGGAACACTGAAGCTTTCTTT.